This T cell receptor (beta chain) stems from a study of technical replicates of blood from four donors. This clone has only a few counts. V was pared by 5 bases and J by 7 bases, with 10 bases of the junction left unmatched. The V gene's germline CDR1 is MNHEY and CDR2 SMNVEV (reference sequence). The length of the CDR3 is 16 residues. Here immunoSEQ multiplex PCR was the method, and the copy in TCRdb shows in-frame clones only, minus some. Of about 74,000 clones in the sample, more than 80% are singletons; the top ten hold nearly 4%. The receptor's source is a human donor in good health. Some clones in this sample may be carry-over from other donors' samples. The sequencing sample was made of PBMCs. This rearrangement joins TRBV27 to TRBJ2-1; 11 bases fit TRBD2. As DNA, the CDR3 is TGTGCCAGCAGTCCGGGACTAGCGGTCGCATGGAATGAGCAGTTCTTC. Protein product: CASSPGLAVAWNEQFF.